A single sample gave rise to the 30 T cell receptor beta chains below, sequenced in a study of metastatic and nonmetastatic thyroid tumors. TCRdb reprocessed the PCR reads via MiXCR. This sample carries about 34,000 clones, 35% to 40% of them seen once, and the ten largest clones take 22%. Thyroid surgery took place with no prior treatment in any patient. The sequencing input was tumor tissue. These receptors originate from a female donor with papillary thyroid cancer or a benign thyroid nodule (not recorded which). Some clones in this sample may be carry-over from other donors' samples.

A few counts support this clone. The chain joins TRBV6-1 to TRBJ1-4; D remains ambiguous. The CDR3 length is 13 residues. Per the germline V gene, CDR1 is MNHNS and CDR2 is SASEGT. The V end lost 5 bases, the J end lost 8 bases, and 12 bases lay between the germline ends. CDR3 amino acids: CASSRVREEKLFF. The CDR3, as DNA: TGTGCCAGCAGTCGGGTGAGGGAAGAAAAACTGTTTTTT.

This sequence joins TRBV7-2 and TRBJ1-6; no firm D call. The germline V gene encodes CDR1 SGHTA and CDR2 FQGNSA. Trimming cost V 5 bases and J 6 bases, with 11 bases left between them. The length of the CDR3 is 14 residues. CDR3 sequence: CASSPRWGNSPLHF. In nucleotides, the CDR3 is TGTGCCAGCAGCCCCCGCTGGGGTAATTCACCCCTCCACTTT.

This clone appeared a few times. This chain links TRBV27 with TRBJ1-6; D perhaps matches TRBD1 (6 bases). CDR3 length: 15 residues. The V gene's germline CDR1 is MNHEY and CDR2 SMNVEV (reference sequence). Deletions cut 5 bases from V and 7 bases from J, with 15 bases between. The CDR3 loop is CASSPRTALNSPLHF. The CDR3 region has the DNA TGTGCCAGCAGTCCGAGGACAGCACTAAATTCACCCCTCCACTTT.

The chain has TRBV5-5 and TRBJ2-7, with 9 bases aligning to TRBD1. The V segment lost 2 bases and the J segment 5 bases; nucleotides outside the gene matches: 5. Germline CDR1 is SGHKS and CDR2 is YYEKEE (reference sequence). This CDR3 region has 14 residues. The CDR3: CASSLGTGFDEQYF. The CDR3 nucleotides are TGTGCCAGCAGCTTAGGGACAGGGTTCGACGAGCAGTACTTC.

The CDR3 here is CSVGPGEWVEQYF. DNA of the CDR3: TGCAGTGTAGGGCCGGGGGAGTGGGTGGAGCAGTACTTC. This chain uses TRBV20-1 with TRBJ2-7; tentative D call: TRBD2 (6 bases). V gave up 7 bases and J gave up 7 bases, with 20 bases separating them. This CDR3 is built from 13 residues. Germline CDR1 and CDR2: DFQATT and SNEGSKA (reference sequence).

The chain couples TRBV6-2 or TRBV6-3 to TRBJ2-3; 12 positions agree with TRBD2. CDR1 is MNHEY and CDR2 is SVGEGT in the germline V gene. V trimming: 6 bases; J trimming: 5 bases; junction bases outside the gene matches: 12. The CDR3 covers 17 residues. The CDR3 here is CASSAASGRAFGDTQYF. In nucleotides, the CDR3 is TGTGCCAGCAGCGCCGCTAGCGGGAGGGCATTTGGAGATACGCAGTATTTT.

The chain has TRBV19 and TRBJ2-3; a possible D gene is TRBD2 (5 bases). Per germline, CDR1 LNHDA and CDR2 SQIVND (reference sequence). V lost 6 bases, J lost 4 bases, and 8 bases lay in between. The CDR3 spans 12 residues. CDR3 protein: CASSLLADTQYF. CDR3 DNA sequence: TGTGCCAGTAGCTTACTAGCAGATACGCAGTATTTT.

The rearrangement joins TRBV13 to TRBJ1-1; D ambiguous. The CDR3 has 12 residues. The germline gives CDR1 PRHDT, CDR2 FYEKMQ (reference sequence). Trimming pared 2 bases from V and 11 bases from J, leaving 12 bases between. CDR3 residues: CASSLSSRRAFF. The CDR3 DNA is TGTGCCAGCAGCTTAAGTAGTAGGAGGGCTTTCTTT. The entire variable domain, with the rest obtained from reference TRBV13 and TRBJ1-1, is as follows: AAGVIQSPRHLIKEKRETATLKCYPIPRHDTVYWYQQGPGQDPQFLISFYEKMQSDKGSIPDRFSAQQFSDYHSELNMSSLELGDSALYFCASSLSSRRAFFGQGTRLTVV.

The table lists this clone with a few counts. The rearrangement joins TRBV6-1 to TRBJ1-4; 8 nucleotides match TRBD1. The germline V gene encodes CDR1 MNHNS and CDR2 SASEGT. The CDR3 has 14 residues. V lost 11 bases and J lost 8; bases outside the gene matches: 13. As DNA, the CDR3 is TGTGCCTCAACGACCGGGACAGGAGGAGAAAAACTGTTTTTT. This gives the protein CASTTGTGGEKLFF.

The gene calls are TRBV9 and TRBJ1-2, with 10 bases that match TRBD1. Unmatched junction bases numbered 2, after V lost 0 bases and J lost 3 bases. Germline assignment: CDR1 SGDLS and CDR2 YYNGEE. This CDR3 spans 15 amino acids. The CDR3 DNA follows: TGTGCCAGCAGCGTAGCAGGGACAGGGGACTATGGCTACACCTTC. It codes for CASSVAGTGDYGYTF.

This clone was seen a handful of times. The DNA for the CDR3 is TGTGCCAGCAGTTTACTGGGGGACACTGAAGCTTTCTTT. Translated, it gives CASSLLGDTEAFF. The chain couples TRBV12-3 or TRBV12-4 to TRBJ1-1; tentative D call: TRBD1 (5 bases). The CDR3 is made up of 13 amino acids. The V gene lost 2 bases and the J gene lost 3 bases, with 7 bases spanning the gap.

This clone was found a few times. CDR3 sequence reads: CASSTSRDRGLEQYF. The CDR3 DNA follows: TGTGCCAGTAGTACGTCCCGGGACAGGGGGCTTGAGCAGTACTTC. The gene calls are TRBV19 and TRBJ2-7; 12 bases map to TRBD1. V lost 4 bases and J lost 7; bases outside the gene matches: 8. The CDR3 has 15 amino acids. Germline V gives CDR1 LNHDA, CDR2 SQIVND (reference sequence).

The V gene is TRBV28, the J gene TRBJ1-2; D call uncertain. Germline CDR1 and CDR2: MDHEN and SYDVKM. The CDR3 loop spans 12 amino acids. The V end was cut by 11 bases, the J end by 8 bases, with 18 bases between. The CDR3 spells CALSRPRGGYTF. CDR3 DNA: TGTGCCTTGAGTAGGCCCCGCGGGGGCTACACCTTC.

The gene calls are TRBV6-1 and TRBJ2-3; D uncertain. The germline gives CDR1 MNHNS, CDR2 SASEGT. The CDR3 runs to 15 residues. V lost 6 bases and J lost 4, with 17 bases in between. CDR3 residues: CASSKIAPDADTQYF. As DNA, the CDR3 is TGTGCCAGCAGCAAGATAGCCCCAGACGCAGATACGCAGTATTTT.

The rearrangement joins TRBV5-1 to TRBJ2-7; 14 bases are a match to TRBD2. Germline V gene data show CDR1 as SGHRS and CDR2 as YFSETQ. The CDR3 is 19 residues long. V lost 3 bases, J lost 1 base, and 12 bases stayed unmatched. CDR3 nucleotides: TGCGCCAGCAGCTCCCCTAACGGGACTAGCGGGAGTTGGTCCTACGAGCAGTACTTC. Its protein is CASSSPNGTSGSWSYEQYF.

This clone was detected only a few times. The rearrangement links TRBV6-1 to TRBJ1-2, with D maybe TRBD1 (6 bases). Between the trimmed V and J ends, which lost 8 bases and 6 bases, there was a span of 16 bases. Germline CDR1 reads MNHNS; CDR2 reads SASEGT. This CDR3 comprises 13 residues. The CDR3 is CASWGGGLHGYTF. The CDR3 nucleotides read TGTGCCAGCTGGGGAGGGGGATTACATGGCTACACCTTC.

The chain joins TRBV4-1 to TRBJ1-1; no definite D call. CDR1 is MGHRA, CDR2 YSYEKL, per germline. This CDR3 spans 15 amino acids. The ends were cut back, 0 bases at V and 0 bases at J, with 8 bases in the middle. CDR3: CASSQDAALNTEAFF. CDR3 in DNA: TGCGCCAGCAGCCAAGACGCTGCTTTGAACACTGAAGCTTTCTTT.

The chain recombines TRBV2 with TRBJ1-3, with TRBD1 matching 8 bases. CDR1 is SNHLY and CDR2 is FYNNEI in the germline V gene. The V segment lost 4 bases and the J segment 3 bases; nucleotides outside the gene matches: 2. The CDR3 covers 14 residues. The DNA of the CDR3 is TGTGCCAGCAGTGGACAGGGGCATGGAAACACCATATATTTT. Protein sequence: CASSGQGHGNTIYF.

CDR3 coding DNA: TGTGCCAGCAGCTTGATGACAGGCCCCTTCTACGAGCAGTACTTC. Translated, it gives CASSLMTGPFYEQYF. The J gene is TRBJ2-7, the V gene TRBV5-5; possible D gene TRBD1, 6 bases. This CDR3 has 15 residues. Germline CDR1 is SGHKS and CDR2 is YYEKEE (reference sequence). The ends were cut back, 1 base at V and 3 bases at J, with 14 bases in the middle.

The rearrangement joins TRBV6-2 or TRBV6-3 to TRBJ2-5, with D possibly being TRBD1 or TRBD2 (5 bases each). CDR1 is MNHEY, CDR2 SVGEGT, per germline. V was pared by 2 bases and J by 3 bases, with 13 bases between. CDR3 length: 15 amino acids. Here the CDR3 reads CASSYRDPTKETQYF. CDR3 nucleotides: TGTGCCAGCAGTTACAGGGACCCCACCAAAGAGACCCAGTACTTC.

This clone was picked up a small number of times. The chain has TRBV6-1 and TRBJ1-6; no definite D call. The CDR3 is 13 amino acids. The germline V gene has CDR1 MNHNS and CDR2 SASEGT. V gave up 6 bases and J gave up 7 bases, with 10 bases separating them. CDR3 nucleotide sequence: TGTGCCAGCAGAGTCGCGGGGAATTCACCCCTCCACTTT. It specifies CASRVAGNSPLHF.

The table lists this clone with a few counts. The chain couples TRBV12-3 or TRBV12-4 to TRBJ1-3; TRBD1 aligns across 7 bases. The CDR3 contains 15 residues. The V gene end was trimmed by 6 bases and the J gene end by 4 bases; junction bases not matched to a gene: 9. The CDR3 region is CASSINGQVGNTIYF. DNA for the CDR3: TGTGCCAGCAGCATCAATGGACAGGTCGGAAACACCATATATTTT.

This clone was detected a few times. The V and J genes are TRBV15 and TRBJ1-2, with D uncertain. Germline values: CDR1 LNHNV, CDR2 YYDKDF (reference sequence). V lost 0 bases, J lost 8 bases, and 16 bases lay in between. The CDR3 runs 15 residues. CDR3 sequence: CATSRDELRVEGYTF. DNA of the CDR3: TGTGCCACCAGCAGAGATGAATTAAGGGTGGAAGGCTACACCTTC.

This clone was observed a handful of times. J is TRBJ2-7 and V is TRBV6-5; unclear D gene. Trimming left V 0 bases short and J 2 bases short, with 14 bases between. Germline V CDR1 and CDR2: MNHEY, SVGAGI. This CDR3 has 16 residues. The CDR3 is CASSYSIDALPYEQYF. For the CDR3, the DNA is TGTGCCAGCAGTTACTCGATCGATGCCCTCCCCTACGAGCAGTACTTC.

The table lists this clone with a few counts. It may be a read error: a sequence one base away is much more abundant. Other DNA sequences in the sample encode the same CDR3. This chain connects TRBV19 to TRBJ2-7; D is perhaps TRBD2 (6 bases). The CDR3 is 12 residues long. The germline CDR1 and CDR2 sequences are LNHDA and SQIVND (reference sequence). The CDR3 nucleotides are TGTGCCAGTAGGGGGGACTCCTACGAGCAATACTTC. Translated: CASRGDSYEQYF.

The chain carries TRBV4-2 and TRBJ2-2; the match to TRBD1 covers 9 bases. After removal of 0 bases from V and 7 bases from J, the junction contained 9 bases not matched to a gene. There are 17 residues in the CDR3. The germline V gene encodes CDR1 LGHNA and CDR2 YNFKEQ. The CDR3 DNA reads as TGTGCCAGCAGCCAAGAGATTGGGACAGGGTCAGGCGGGGAGCTGTTTTTT. Protein sequence: CASSQEIGTGSGGELFF.

As concerns this clone: An end of the junction does not agree with germline; a read error may underlie this. The rearrangement joins TRBV6-1 to TRBJ2-1; 13 positions match TRBD2. Germline CDR1 is MNHNS and CDR2 is SASEGT. CDR3 size: 15 residues. The CDR3 sequence: CVSRTSGSEGNEQFF. The DNA for the CDR3 is TGTGTCAGCAGGACTAGCGGGAGTGAAGGAAATGAGCAGTTCTTC.

A few counts support this clone. CDR3: CASSLSREVVYNEQFF. DNA of the CDR3: TGTGCCAGCAGTTTATCTAGGGAAGTTGTGTACAATGAGCAGTTCTTC. The chain joins TRBV28 to TRBJ2-1; D not resolved. The CDR3 totals 16 residues. Germline assignment: CDR1 MDHEN and CDR2 SYDVKM. The V end was cut by 1 base, the J end by 4 bases, with 14 bases between.

V usage is TRBV20-1 and J usage is TRBJ2-2, with a possible D match to TRBD2 (6 bases). CDR1 is DFQATT, CDR2 SNEGSKA, per germline (reference sequence). Trimming left V 6 bases short and J 4 bases short, with 24 bases between. This CDR3 contains 17 residues. In nucleotides, the CDR3 is TGCAGTGCCCGATTAGGAAGTGGAGGGGCGGGCACCGGGGAGCTGTTTTTT. Its translation is CSARLGSGGAGTGELFF.

The chain is built from TRBV2 and TRBJ2-1; 9 bases fit TRBD2. CDR3 size: 13 residues. CDR1 and CDR2 from the germline V gene are SNHLY and FYNNEI. The trim removed 6 bases at V and 5 bases at J, leaving 2 bases unmatched. DNA for the CDR3: TGTGCCAGCAGCCTAGCGGGAAACAATGAGCAGTTCTTC. Translated: CASSLAGNNEQFF. Full variable domain (missing parts from reference TRBV2 and TRBJ2-1): EPEVTQTPSHQVTQMGQEVILRCVPISNHLYFYWYRQILGQKVEFLVSFYNNEISEKSEIFDDQFSVERPDGSNFTLKIRSTKLEDSAMYFCASSLAGNNEQFFGPGTRLTVL.